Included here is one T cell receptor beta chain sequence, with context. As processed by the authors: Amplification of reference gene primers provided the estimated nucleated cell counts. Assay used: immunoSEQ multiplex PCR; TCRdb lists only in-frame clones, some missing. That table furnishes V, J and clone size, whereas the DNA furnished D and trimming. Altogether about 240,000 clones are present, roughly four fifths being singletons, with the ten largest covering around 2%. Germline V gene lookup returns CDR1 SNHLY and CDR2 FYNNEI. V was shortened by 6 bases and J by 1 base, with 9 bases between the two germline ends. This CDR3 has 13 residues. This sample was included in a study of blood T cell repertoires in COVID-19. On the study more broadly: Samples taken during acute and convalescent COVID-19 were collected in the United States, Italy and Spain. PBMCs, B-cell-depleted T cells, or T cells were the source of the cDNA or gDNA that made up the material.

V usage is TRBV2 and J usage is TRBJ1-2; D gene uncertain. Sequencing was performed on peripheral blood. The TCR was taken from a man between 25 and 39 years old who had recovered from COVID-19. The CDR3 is CASSGDNNYGYTF. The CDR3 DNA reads TGTGCCAGCAGCGGCGACAATAACTATGGCTACACCTTC.